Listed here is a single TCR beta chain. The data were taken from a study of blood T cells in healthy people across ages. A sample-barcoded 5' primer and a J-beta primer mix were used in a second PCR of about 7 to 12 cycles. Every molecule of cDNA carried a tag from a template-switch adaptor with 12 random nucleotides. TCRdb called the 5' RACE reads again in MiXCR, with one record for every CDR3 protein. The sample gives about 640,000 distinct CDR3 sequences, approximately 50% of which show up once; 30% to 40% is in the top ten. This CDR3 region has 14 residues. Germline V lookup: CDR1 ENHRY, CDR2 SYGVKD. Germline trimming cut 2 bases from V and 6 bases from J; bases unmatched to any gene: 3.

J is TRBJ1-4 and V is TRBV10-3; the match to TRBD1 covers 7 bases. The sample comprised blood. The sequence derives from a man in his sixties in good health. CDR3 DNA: TGTGCCATCAGTGAGAGACAGGGAGATGAAAAACTGTTTTTT. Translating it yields CAISERQGDEKLFF.